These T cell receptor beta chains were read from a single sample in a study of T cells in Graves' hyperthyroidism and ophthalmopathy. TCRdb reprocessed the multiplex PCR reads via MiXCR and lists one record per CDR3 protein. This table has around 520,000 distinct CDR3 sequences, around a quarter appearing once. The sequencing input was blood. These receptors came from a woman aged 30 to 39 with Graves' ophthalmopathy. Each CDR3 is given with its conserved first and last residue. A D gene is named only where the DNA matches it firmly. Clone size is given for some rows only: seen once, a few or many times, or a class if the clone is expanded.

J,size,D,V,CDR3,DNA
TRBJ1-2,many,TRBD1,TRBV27,CASSLQGATNYGYTF,TGTGCCAGCAGTTTACAGGGGGCGACTAACTATGGCTACACCTTC
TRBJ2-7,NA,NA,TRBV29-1,CSALLTGTATSYEQYF,TGCAGCGCTCTTTTAACCGGGACGGCAACTTCCTACGAGCAGTACTTC
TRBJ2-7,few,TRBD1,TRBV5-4,CASSLGGQASYEQYF,TGTGCCAGCAGCTTGGGCGGACAGGCGTCCTACGAGCAGTACTTC
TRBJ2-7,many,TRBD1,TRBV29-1,CSAAGGPLGIEQYF,TGCAGCGCTGCAGGGGGTCCGTTGGGGATCGAGCAGTACTTC
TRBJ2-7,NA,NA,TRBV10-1,CASRLDITNSYEQYF,TGCGCCAGCAGACTGGACATTACGAATTCCTACGAGCAGTACTTC
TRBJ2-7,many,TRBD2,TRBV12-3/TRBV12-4,CASSISGEQYF,TGTGCCAGCAGTATTAGCGGGGAGCAGTACTTC
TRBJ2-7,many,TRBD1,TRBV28,CASSLYIPVTGTGGSYEQYF,TGTGCCAGCAGTTTATATATCCCCGTCACCGGGACAGGGGGTTCCTACGAGCAGTACTTC
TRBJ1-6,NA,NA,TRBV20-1,CSAKFTGEGSPLHF,TGCAGTGCTAAGTTCACCGGGGAGGGATCACCCCTCCACTTT
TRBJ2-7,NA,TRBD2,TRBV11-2,CASSSSGGHEQYF,TGTGCCAGCAGCTCCAGCGGGGGACACGAGCAGTACTTC
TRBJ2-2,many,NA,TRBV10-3,CAISEEREGGELFF,TGTGCCATCAGTGAAGAAAGGGAAGGCGGGGAGCTGTTTTTT
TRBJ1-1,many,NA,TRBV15,CATSRDLNAEAFF,TGTGCCACCAGCAGAGATTTAAACGCTGAAGCTTTCTTT
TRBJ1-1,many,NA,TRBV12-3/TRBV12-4,CASSSGVGENTEAFF,TGTGCCAGCAGTTCCGGGGTGGGGGAGAACACTGAAGCTTTCTTT
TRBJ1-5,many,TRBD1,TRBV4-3,CASSQSGGGQPQHF,TGCGCCAGCAGCCAATCAGGGGGAGGGCAGCCCCAGCATTTT